This TCR beta chain stems from a study of response to subunit inactivated influenza vaccine (dated by TCRdb to 2016 to 2019). Background on the whole study: The study used deep quantitative T cell receptor repertoire profiling to track responses to a trivalent subunit inactivated influenza vaccine. Here is what the overall study found, with its caveats: The authors suggested that each seasonal influenza vaccination may recruit only a limited number of new T cells.

On this clonotype: The specificity of this receptor is unknown. No base quality information exists; no much larger clone differs at one position.

The receptor library was made with RT-PCR. This sample was sequenced with an Illumina HiSeq 2500. The public sequencing data were trimmed at Q25 with fastp and processed into clonotypes with MiXCR by TCRdb, which kept only in-frame beta chains. Entries that share a CDR3 protein sequence are merged under the most common genes and DNA. The sample records 600,000 to 850,000 distinct CDR3 sequences, approximately 14% of which are singletons. The leading ten clones occupy approximately 7.6% of the sample. The CDR3 numbers 15 residues from cysteine through phenylalanine. The sequence is cut down to CDR3 DNA, 45 bases in frame from base 1. CDR1 and CDR2 were assigned from the germline V gene as LGHNA and YSLEER. The junction carries 11 bases between V and J, which are trimmed by 3 bases and 0 bases respectively.

The specimen was PBMCs from blood, collected roughly 15 days before vaccination. The V and J segments used are TRBV4-3 and TRBJ1-1, with a weak D call of TRBD1 (5 bases match). The TCR was taken from a man aged 50 to 60 who received an inactivated influenza vaccine. Donor details come from another sample of the same person, matched by shared clones. The CDR3 in this case is CASSQGGLVNTEAFF. The bases read TGCGCCAGCAGCCAGGGGGGGTTGGTGAACACTGAAGCTTTCTTT.